This record looks at one T cell receptor (beta chain) sequence and its context. Its matching antigen is unknown. CDR1 is SGHDT and CDR2 is YYEEEE in the germline V gene. V lost 0 bases, J lost 2 bases, and 6 bases lay in between. This CDR3 is built from 13 residues. This entry is derived from a study of cytomegalovirus exposure and HLA in healthy donors. Looking at the study overall: Of some 400 genotyped donors, around 80% grouped in the Caucasian-associated ancestry cluster. Findings of the study overall: As a later analysis revealed, the rate of TCR association differed by HLA locus, with DRB1 most and HLA-C fewest. When analyzed later, a missense DCLRE1C variant was found to be linked to TCR beta V- and J-gene trimming.

PCR involved 60 Vbeta and 13 Jbeta primers. TCRdb keeps only in-frame clones here, not all; method: immunoSEQ multiplex PCR. The sample includes fewer than 250,000 clones, roughly 82% of them seen just once. The donors, nominally healthy at sampling, likely had unrecorded immune exposures. The source is a middle-aged man in good health and CMV-seropositive. The chain employs TRBV5-6 and TRBJ2-7, with D unclear. Material: PBMCs. The CDR3: CASSLGHPYEQYF. The CDR3 nucleotides read TGTGCCAGCAGCTTGGGTCATCCCTACGAGCAGTACTTC.